The sequence of this T cell receptor (beta chain) was determined in a study of T cell responses to AZD1222 COVID-19 vaccine. Overall study findings and caveats: Unmutated variant regions reportedly attract nearly half of all spike-specific TCRs. Dominant at 160-218 and 743-854, vaccine-associated CD4 TCRs also spanned spike. Among the donors, most were white British and more were female, and clonal diversity was possibly underestimated.

This clone appeared a few times. What it recognizes is unknown. Measured with immunoSEQ multiplex PCR; TCRdb has only the in-frame clones, and not every one. Among about 72,000 clones listed, about nine tenths were seen once. V lost 3 bases and J lost 6; bases outside the gene matches: 3. The CDR3 is 15 amino acids. Germline V CDR1 and CDR2: SEHNR, FQNEAQ (reference sequence). Sequenced here: peripheral blood, sampled on day 0 of AZD1222 vaccination. The chain recombines TRBV7-9 with TRBJ2-3; 13 nucleotides agree with TRBD2. This clonotype was obtained from an adult in good health. CDR3 nucleotide sequence: TGTGCCAGCAGCTTTACTAGCGGGGGGGAGGATACGCAGTATTTT. Protein sequence: CASSFTSGGEDTQYF.